These 13 T cell receptor beta chains share one sample of origin, sequenced in a study of a mutant IDH1 vaccine in newly diagnosed glioma (dated by TCRdb to the early 2020s). The method behind the library was the immunoSEQ multiplex PCR assay. This immuneACCESS table, as held by TCRdb, lists in-frame sequences with V and J called but not all clones. Of the missing ones, under half trace to an unresolved V gene in checked studies; the others have no known cause. For this sample the table gives 80,000 to 100,000 clones, of which roughly 78% were detected only once. Roughly 6.9% of the sample rests with the top ten. The time point label, as the study defines it: baseline, week 1 (first vaccination visit). The intended sense of this specimen's treatment or condition label: pre-vaccination baseline after standard-of-care therapy. The specimen comprised PBMCs, sampled from a glioma patient treated with radiotherapy, temozolomide or both. The receptors here all came from a man in his forties or fifties with glioma.

This clone was counted a few times. V usage is TRBV19 and J usage is TRBJ2-1, with a possible D match to TRBD1 (6 bases). Germline values: CDR1 LNHDA, CDR2 SQIVND (reference sequence). Trimming removed 5 bases at V and 10 bases at J, with 9 bases between. The CDR3 length is 11 residues. The DNA for the CDR3 is TGTGCCAGTAGTCGGACAGAGGAGCAGTTCTTC. It translates to CASSRTEEQFF.

This clone was found a few times. The V call is TRBV12-5, the J call TRBJ1-5; D not certain. Trimming removed 1 base at V and 4 bases at J, with 11 bases between. The CDR3 extends over 15 amino acids. CDR1 LGHNT and CDR2 FRNRAP come from the germline V gene. The CDR3: CASGLARTANQPQHF. The CDR3 bases are TGTGCTAGTGGTTTGGCTCGGACTGCAAATCAGCCCCAGCATTTT.

The chain joins TRBV30 to TRBJ2-5, with D perhaps TRBD2 (7 bases). The end of the DNA fits TRBJ2-7 better, so the J call may be wrong. Germline-derived CDR1 and CDR2 are GTSNPN and SVGIG (reference sequence). The CDR3 runs 11 residues. As DNA, the CDR3 is TGTGCCACGGGGAGGGGGTACGAGCAGTACTTC. This gives the protein CATGRGYEQYF.

The V and J genes are TRBV9 and TRBJ2-3; 8 bases fit TRBD2. V lost 2 bases, J lost 3 bases, and 5 bases stayed unmatched. In germline, CDR1 is SGDLS, CDR2 YYNGEE. This CDR3 is built from 15 residues. Here the CDR3 reads CASSVGTSNTDTQYF. Written as DNA, the CDR3 is TGTGCCAGCAGCGTTGGGACTAGTAATACAGATACGCAGTATTTT.

The gene calls are TRBV18 and TRBJ2-1; TRBD2 agrees at 9 bases. The CDR3 sequence is 15 residues long. The V and J ends lost 3 bases and 7 bases, in that order; junction bases with no gene match: 7. From germline, CDR1 is KGHSH and CDR2 LQKENI. The CDR3 spells CASSPLGAGGNEQFF. The CDR3 nucleotides read TGTGCCAGCTCACCCCTTGGAGCGGGAGGAAATGAGCAGTTCTTC.

Only one count was recorded for this clone. This chain links TRBV6-1 with TRBJ1-1, with D tentatively TRBD1 (6 bases). V gave up 6 bases and J gave up 8 bases, with 19 bases separating them. This CDR3 contains 14 residues. Looked up from germline, CDR1 is MNHNS and CDR2 is SASEGT. The CDR3 DNA sequence: TGTGCCAGCAGCTACACTGAGGGGGGGACGGAAGCTTTCTTT. It translates to CASSYTEGGTEAFF.

The rearrangement links TRBV30 to TRBJ1-1; D is undetermined. Per the germline V gene, CDR1 is GTSNPN and CDR2 is SVGIG (reference sequence). V was trimmed by 0 bases and J by 1 base, leaving 15 bases between them. The CDR3 is made up of 16 amino acids. CDR3 bases: TGTGCCTGGAGTGTACGGAGGAGAGGACCGAACACTGAAGCTTTCTTT. Encoded protein: CAWSVRRRGPNTEAFF.

The chain uses TRBV27 and TRBJ2-7; a weak D match, TRBD1 (7 bases). Germline CDR1 is MNHEY and CDR2 is SMNVEV (reference sequence). The CDR3 is 16 residues long. The V end lost 4 bases, the J end lost 4 bases, and 20 bases lay between the germline ends. CDR3 in amino acids: CASSSPTGRMIYEQYF. CDR3 coding DNA: TGTGCCAGCAGTTCCCCGACAGGGAGGATGATTTACGAGCAGTACTTC.

About this clone itself: Compared with germline, one end of the junction differs, possibly owing to a read error. The CDR3 loop reads CASSIAGRSYEQYF. CDR3 sequence (DNA): TGTGCCAGCAGCATAGCGGGGCGGTCCTACGAGCAGTACTTC. The chain uses TRBV7-2 and TRBJ2-7; 8 nucleotides match TRBD2. This CDR3 has 14 amino acids. CDR1 and CDR2 (germline): SGHTA, FQGNSA.

This clone came up a few times. The chain employs TRBV5-1 and TRBJ2-7; 8 bases line up with TRBD2. V lost 2 bases and J lost 0; bases outside the gene matches: 7. CDR3 length: 16 amino acids. Germline CDR1 and CDR2: SGHRS and YFSETQ. The CDR3 protein is CASSFSPRGGSYEQYF. Here the CDR3 DNA reads TGCGCCAGCAGCTTTTCCCCCCGGGGGGGCTCCTACGAGCAGTACTTC. Full variable domain (rest looked up from reference TRBV5-1 and TRBJ2-7): KAGVTQTPRYLIKTRGQQVTLSCSPISGHRSVSWYQQTPGQGLQFLFEYFSETQRNKGNFPGRFSGRQFSNSRSEMNVSTLELGDSALYLCASSFSPRGGSYEQYFGPGTRLTVT.

V and J are TRBV10-3 and TRBJ2-7; D is unclear. V was clipped by 0 bases and J by 1 base, with 7 bases between them. The CDR3 loop spans 14 amino acids. Germline CDR1 reads ENHRY; CDR2 reads SYGVKD. Here the CDR3 DNA reads TGTGCCATCAGTGAGTCGGGCAGATCCTACGAGCAGTACTTC. Amino acid sequence: CAISESGRSYEQYF.

The gene calls are TRBV7-8 and TRBJ2-7; 9 bases agree with TRBD1. Trimming removed 0 bases from V and 4 bases from J; junction bases left unmatched: 1. The V gene's germline CDR1 is SGHVS and CDR2 FQNEAQ. The CDR3 contains 14 residues. Here the CDR3 reads CASSLADRGYEQYF. The CDR3 bases are TGTGCCAGCAGCTTAGCGGACAGGGGTTACGAGCAGTACTTC.

The rearrangement links TRBV12-5 to TRBJ1-1; maybe TRBD1 (5 bases). Trimming left V 6 bases short and J 0 bases short, with 14 bases between. The CDR3 is made up of 15 amino acids. Looked up from germline, CDR1 is LGHNT and CDR2 is FRNRAP. The CDR3 coding sequence is TGTGCTAGTGGCTCGTCGACAGAAATGAACACTGAAGCTTTCTTT. It codes for CASGSSTEMNTEAFF.